These 29 T cell receptor beta chains originate from one sample sequenced in a study of T-cell memory formation after mild COVID-19. Each CDR3 protein gets one entry after TCRdb re-called the 5' RACE reads with MiXCR. The sample has 250,000 to 350,000 distinct CDR3 sequences, around 15% seen once. Input material: PBMCs or a T cell subset sorted from them (not recorded which). The receptor source for this set is a man younger than 35 who had mild COVID-19 (a few samples of this study predate the infection). Cell type and time point are not known.

The chain couples TRBV20-1 to TRBJ1-5; a weak D match, TRBD1 (5 bases). The length of the CDR3 is 15 residues. Trimming cost V 1 base and J 2 bases, with 12 bases left between them. CDR1 DFQATT and CDR2 SNEGSKA come from the germline V gene (reference sequence). The CDR3 here is CSARVTGQGNQPQHF. CDR3 sequence (DNA): TGCAGTGCTAGAGTAACGGGGCAGGGCAATCAGCCCCAGCATTTT.

J is TRBJ2-7 and V is TRBV12-5; D might be TRBD1 (6 bases). V lost 8 bases, J lost 1 base, and 9 bases lay in between. Germline V gene sequence: CDR1 LGHNT, CDR2 FRNRAP. The CDR3 covers 12 residues. The CDR3 here is CASQGPSYEQYF. Written as DNA, the CDR3 is TGTGCTAGTCAGGGGCCTTCCTACGAGCAGTACTTC.

This clonotype was seen more than once but under ten times. The DNA for the CDR3 is TGTGCCAGCAGTTACCTCCACGCCTACGAGCAGTACGTC. Translated, it gives CASSYLHAYEQYV. The rearrangement joins TRBV6-6 to TRBJ2-7; D gene uncertain. The V end lost 2 bases, the J end lost 2 bases, and 7 bases lay between the germline ends. Germline lookup yields CDR1 MNHNY and CDR2 SVGAGI (reference sequence). This CDR3 is built from 13 residues.

This clonotype was detected many times. The chain uses TRBV4-3 and TRBJ2-5; maybe TRBD1 (6 bases). The germline V gene has CDR1 LGHNA and CDR2 YSLEER. This CDR3 is built from 14 residues. Trimming removed 5 bases from V and 4 bases from J, with 14 bases in between. In DNA form, the CDR3 reads TGCGCCAGCAGCACAGTCACAGGGTCAGAGACCCAGTACTTC. Translation: CASSTVTGSETQYF.

In this sample, this clonotype turned up a few times. V gene TRBV4-3 combines with J gene TRBJ2-2; 7 bases align to TRBD2. CDR3 length equals 16 residues. The ends lost 0 bases at V and 3 bases at J; junction bases unmatched: 4. Per the germline V gene, CDR1 is LGHNA and CDR2 is YSLEER. The CDR3 loop reads CASSQDPGRDTGELFF. The CDR3, as DNA: TGCGCCAGCAGCCAAGACCCTGGGAGGGACACCGGGGAGCTGTTTTTT.

The chain links TRBV7-2 to TRBJ1-5, with D possibly being TRBD1 (6 bases). Looked up from germline, CDR1 is SGHTA and CDR2 is FQGNSA. The CDR3 extends over 15 amino acids. V lost 2 bases and J 5 bases, leaving 13 bases between the germline ends. Here the CDR3 DNA reads TGTGCCAGCAGCTTACGCAGGGGCGGTGATCAGCCCCAGCATTTT. This translates into CASSLRRGGDQPQHF.

The chain uses TRBV11-1 and TRBJ2-7, with D hard to call. Trimming pared 5 bases from V and 0 bases from J, leaving 11 bases between. The CDR3 runs 14 residues. Germline CDR1 SGHAT, CDR2 FQDESV (reference sequence). CDR3 loop: CASSTYSSSYEQYV. The CDR3 DNA is TGTGCCAGCAGCACATATTCGAGCTCCTACGAGCAGTACGTC.

The CDR3 DNA reads TGTGCCAGCAGCCGGGGGGCTTTGGAGACCCAGTACTTC. Protein sequence: CASSRGALETQYF. The chain has TRBV7-2 and TRBJ2-5; D is possibly TRBD2 (7 bases). Germline loops: CDR1 SGHTA, CDR2 FQGNSA. The V gene lost 5 bases and the J gene lost 5 bases, with 12 bases spanning the gap. This CDR3 spans 13 amino acids.

This clonotype was counted at least ten times. V is TRBV5-1 and J is TRBJ2-5; 12 bases match TRBD1. Trimming removed 4 bases from V and 5 bases from J; junction bases left unmatched: 6. The CDR3 is 15 amino acids. CDR1 SGHRS and CDR2 YFSETQ come from the germline V gene. This CDR3 is CASSPGTGGRETQYF. CDR3 DNA: TGCGCCAGCAGCCCAGGGACAGGGGGCAGGGAGACCCAGTACTTC.

This clonotype was counted only a few times. CDR3 in amino acids: CASSWWQRTDTQYF. As DNA, the CDR3 is TGTGCCAGCAGTTGGTGGCAGCGCACAGATACGCAGTATTTT. This chain joins TRBV12-3 or TRBV12-4 and TRBJ2-3; unclear D gene. The CDR3 sequence is 14 residues long. Trimming pared 4 bases from V and 1 base from J, leaving 9 bases between.

This clonotype has at least ten counts. The rearrangement joins TRBV9 to TRBJ1-1; no firm D call. CDR1 is SGDLS, CDR2 YYNGEE, per germline. The germline V and J ends were trimmed by 3 bases and 4 bases, with 13 bases remaining between them. The CDR3 totals 14 residues. The CDR3 DNA follows: TGTGCCAGCAGCGAGACCTTTGGTGGCACTGAAGCTTTCTTT. It is translated as CASSETFGGTEAFF.

J is TRBJ1-4 and V is TRBV4-1, with D hard to call. The CDR3 contains 15 residues. The germline gives CDR1 MGHRA, CDR2 YSYEKL. Trimming shortened V by 0 bases and J by 4 bases, and 9 bases separated the two germline ends. The CDR3 spells CASSQDGGSNEKLFF. In DNA form, the CDR3 reads TGCGCCAGCAGCCAAGATGGAGGCAGTAATGAAAAACTGTTTTTT.

The rearrangement links TRBV6-2 or TRBV6-3 to TRBJ2-3; D is undetermined. The CDR3 totals 13 residues. The V gene lost 2 bases and the J gene lost 5 bases, with 8 bases spanning the gap. Germline CDR1 MNHEY, CDR2 SVGEGT. The chain's CDR3 is CASSYHNLDTQYF. CDR3 nucleotides: TGTGCCAGCAGTTACCACAACTTAGATACGCAGTATTTT.

The chain recombines TRBV6-1 with TRBJ2-7; D ambiguous. The CDR3 extends over 13 amino acids. The ends were cut back, 5 bases at V and 2 bases at J, with 10 bases in the middle. The germline V gene has CDR1 MNHNS and CDR2 SASEGT. This chain's CDR3 is CASSLSRPYEQYV. CDR3 coding DNA: TGTGCCAGCAGTCTATCTCGCCCCTACGAGCAGTACGTC.

The rearrangement uses TRBV5-1 and TRBJ1-5; D is perhaps TRBD1 (6 bases). The CDR3 runs 14 residues. Trimming took off 5 bases at V and 3 bases at J, with 12 bases between the two ends. CDR1 is SGHRS and CDR2 is YFSETQ in the germline V gene. DNA of the CDR3: TGCGCCAGCAGTCTGAGGGGGGACAATCAGCCCCAGCATTTT. Its protein product is CASSLRGDNQPQHF.

This clonotype was seen at least ten times. The rearrangement joins TRBV7-2 to TRBJ1-4, with D possibly TRBD1 on 6 matching bases. The CDR3 is 14 amino acids. The V end was cut by 1 base, the J end by 8 bases, with 11 bases between. CDR1 and CDR2 from the germline V gene are SGHTA and FQGNSA. CDR3 in amino acids: CASSLGGAGEKLFF. The CDR3 DNA reads as TGTGCCAGCAGCTTAGGGGGGGCTGGGGAAAAACTGTTTTTT.

The J gene is TRBJ1-5, the V gene TRBV20-1; D may be TRBD1 (6 bases). CDR1 DFQATT and CDR2 SNEGSKA come from the germline V gene (reference sequence). V was clipped by 3 bases and J by 7 bases, with 19 bases between them. This CDR3 spans 15 amino acids. The CDR3 DNA follows: TGCAGTGCTAGGAATCTACAGGGACGAACCCAGCCCCAGCATTTT. It codes for CSARNLQGRTQPQHF.

The chain uses TRBV20-1 and TRBJ2-3; the D gene could be TRBD1 or TRBD2 (6 bases each). Trimming removed 3 bases from V and 2 bases from J, with 12 bases in between. CDR1 is DFQATT, CDR2 SNEGSKA, per germline (reference sequence). The CDR3 totals 14 residues. CDR3 sequence: CSAREGGFTDTQYF. CDR3 nucleotides: TGCAGTGCTAGGGAGGGGGGATTCACAGATACGCAGTATTTT.

The CDR3 here is CASSPRGGGRTEAFF. The DNA of the CDR3 is TGTGCCAGCAGTCCACGGGGTGGGGGTCGGACTGAAGCTTTCTTT. The chain recombines TRBV27 with TRBJ1-1; TRBD1 is a possible D gene (5 bases). This CDR3 has 15 residues. Per germline, CDR1 MNHEY and CDR2 SMNVEV (reference sequence). The V and J ends lost 5 bases and 5 bases respectively, with 18 bases between them.

The V and J genes are TRBV4-2 and TRBJ2-1; 11 nucleotides match TRBD1. The CDR3 length is 15 residues. The V and J ends lost 4 bases and 8 bases, in that order; junction bases with no gene match: 7. The germline CDR1 and CDR2 sequences are LGHNA and YNFKEQ. For the CDR3, the DNA is TGTGCCAGCAGCCTCGGCCCGGGACAGGGGGATGAGCAGTTCTTC. Translation: CASSLGPGQGDEQFF.

The CDR3 DNA sequence: TGTGCCAGCAGTTCCGGGACAGGCTACCTATACTCCTACGAGCAGTACTTC. Protein: CASSSGTGYLYSYEQYF. The rearrangement uses TRBV6-1 and TRBJ2-7; 8 bases map to TRBD1. The CDR3 is 17 residues long. The germline V gene encodes CDR1 MNHNS and CDR2 SASEGT. V was pared by 5 bases and J by 0 bases, with 12 bases of the junction left unmatched.

This clonotype was observed a handful of times. The chain employs TRBV20-1 and TRBJ2-3; D remains unclear. Germline V gives CDR1 DFQATT, CDR2 SNEGSKA (reference sequence). Trimming left V 3 bases short and J 6 bases short, with 13 bases between. The CDR3 contains 13 residues. CDR3 loop: CSARLEVADTQYF. CDR3 bases: TGCAGTGCTAGGCTAGAAGTGGCGGATACGCAGTATTTT.

CDR3 protein: CASSPGTFPGTEAFF. The CDR3 DNA follows: TGTGCCAGCAGTCCCGGGACGTTCCCGGGGACTGAAGCTTTCTTT. V usage is TRBV2 and J usage is TRBJ1-1, with a possible D match to TRBD1 (5 bases). This CDR3 is 15 amino acids long. Germline V lookup: CDR1 SNHLY, CDR2 FYNNEI. V was trimmed by 5 bases and J by 5 bases, leaving 18 bases between them. Using reference TRBV2 and TRBJ1-1 for the parts outside the CDR3, the full variable domain is EPEVTQTPSHQVTQMGQEVILRCVPISNHLYFYWYRQILGQKVEFLVSFYNNEISEKSEIFDDQFSVERPDGSNFTLKIRSTKLEDSAMYFCASSPGTFPGTEAFFGQGTRLTVV.

The table lists this clonotype with a few counts. V gene TRBV6-6 combines with J gene TRBJ2-1, with 11 bases lining up with TRBD2. The CDR3 runs to 19 residues. Germline lookup yields CDR1 MNHNY and CDR2 SVGAGI (reference sequence). V was clipped by 6 bases and J by 0 bases; unmatched bases: 13. This CDR3 is CASSYLKLAGGSSYNEQFF. The CDR3 DNA follows: TGTGCCAGCAGCTACCTCAAGCTAGCGGGGGGCAGCTCCTACAATGAGCAGTTCTTC.

The table lists this clonotype with a few counts. At one end the junction does not follow the germline gene, possibly because of a read error. This rearrangement joins TRBV15 to TRBJ2-2, with a weak D call TRBD2 (5 bases). Germline assignment: CDR1 LNHNV and CDR2 YYDKDF (reference sequence). This CDR3 region has 15 residues. CDR3 sequence: CATSRDRAKTGDLFF. The CDR3 DNA follows: TGTGCCACCAGCAGAGATCGGGCGAAGACCGGGGATCTGTTTTTT.

This clonotype was detected a few times. The chain combines TRBV11-1 with TRBJ2-3, with D hard to call. Germline loops: CDR1 SGHAT, CDR2 FQDESV (reference sequence). The V end was cut by 1 base, the J end by 6 bases, with 8 bases between. The CDR3 extends over 13 amino acids. Written as DNA, the CDR3 is TGTGCCAGCAGCTTAGGACTCCGGGATACGCAGTATTTT. Amino acids: CASSLGLRDTQYF.

The V and J genes are TRBV6-1 and TRBJ2-7; TRBD1 matches at 10 bases. The CDR3 is 15 amino acids. Germline V gene sequence: CDR1 MNHNS, CDR2 SASEGT. Losses at the gene ends were 7 bases for V and 0 bases for J; bases not matched to a gene: 6. The CDR3 coding sequence is TGTGCCAGCACCAAGGGACAGGGGAGCTCCTACGAGCAGTACTTC. Encoded protein: CASTKGQGSSYEQYF.

The gene calls are TRBV7-9 and TRBJ2-1; TRBD2 agrees at 7 bases. This CDR3 contains 14 residues. J lost 10 bases, V lost 10 bases, and 16 bases had no gene match. CDR1 SEHNR and CDR2 FQNEAQ come from the germline V gene (reference sequence). The DNA for the CDR3 is TGTGCCACCCGAGCTATGGGAGGGGCGGGGGAGCAGTTCTTC. It yields the protein CATRAMGGAGEQFF.

This clonotype was seen more than once but under ten times. The chain couples TRBV11-2 to TRBJ2-7; D tentatively reads TRBD1 or TRBD2 (6 bases each). CDR1 is SGHAT, CDR2 FQNNGV, per germline. The CDR3 contains 16 residues. V lost 4 bases and J lost 2, with 18 bases in between. CDR3 amino acids: CASSWGAEVVTYEQYF. The DNA of the CDR3 is TGTGCCAGCAGCTGGGGGGCCGAAGTGGTCACCTACGAGCAGTACTTC.